The source of this T cell receptor (beta chain) is a study of blood T cell repertoires in COVID-19. At the level of the study: Both acute and convalescent COVID-19 samples were obtained from the United States, Italy and Spain.

Clones were read by immunoSEQ multiplex PCR, and TCRdb kept only the in-frame ones, dropping some. The table records 250,000 or so clones, about 91% of them present only once. The participants were between about 18 and 90 years old and came from some 23 US areas. V was clipped by 0 bases and J by 6 bases; unmatched bases: 6. The CDR3 runs 14 residues. Per germline, CDR1 GTSNPN and CDR2 SVGIG (reference sequence). This TCR was sampled from a middle-aged woman with acute COVID-19. The sample taken for sequencing was PBMCs or T cells enriched from blood (not recorded which). This sequence joins TRBV30 and TRBJ2-3, with 7 nucleotides matching TRBD2. In DNA, the CDR3 is TGTGCCTGGAGTGTAGGCTGGGGGGGGGATACGCAGTATTTT. Translation gives CAWSVGWGGDTQYF.